This TCR beta chain derives from a study of blood T cells in healthy people across ages. Across the whole study: About one barcoded TCR beta cDNA was captured per two T cells.

Together with a sample-barcoded 5' primer, a J-beta primer mix was included in a second PCR lasting roughly 6 to 12 cycles. One entry per CDR3 protein, called by TCRdb with MiXCR from the 5' RACE reads. The data contain 950,000 to 1,200,000 distinct CDR3 sequences, less than 45% of them singletons. CDR1 and CDR2 from the germline V gene are SGHRS and YFSETQ. The CDR3 runs to 16 residues. For this clonotype: Germline and junction disagree at one end, which may indicate a read error.

This clonotype was sampled from a man younger than 35 in good health. J is TRBJ2-1 and V is TRBV5-1; perhaps TRBD1 as D (6 bases). The sequenced sample consisted of blood. The CDR3 here is CANSFPQDSSYNEQFF. CDR3 nucleotides: TGCGCCAACAGCTTCCCACAGGACAGCTCCTACAATGAGCAGTTCTTC.